The clone carrying this TCR beta chain was recorded many times. Antigen: not known. A primer matching the constant region was used to make TCR beta cDNA from approximately 0.45 ug of total RNA. Libraries of TCR beta came from three nested multiplex PCR rounds with slightly modified ARM-PCR. Researchers ran the first two PCR rounds for ten to eleven cycles each with TRBV1-TRBV30 forward primers and a C-beta reverse primer. One entry per CDR3 protein, called by TCRdb with MiXCR from the multiplex PCR reads. Of hundreds of thousands of distinct CDR3 sequences in the sample, roughly 60% were seen once. The source of the sample is a study of tumor-infiltrating lymphocytes in primary liver carcinoma. Study-level background: The yield of productive TCRbeta reads per sample was roughly 3.65 to 7.13 million and was similar across tissue types. Whole-study results and caveats: The top-250-clone fraction was significantly higher in tumors than in blood (p = 0.039). Samples, which were bulk and unsorted, did not allow CD4+ and CD8+ repertoires to be compared.

V was shortened by 0 bases and J by 2 bases, with 7 bases between the two germline ends. Germline-derived CDR1 and CDR2 are MGHRA and YSYEKL. The CDR3 is made up of 15 amino acids. In addition to blood RNA drawn from unsorted whole blood, germline DNA was extracted. The chain is built from TRBV4-1 and TRBJ2-2; TRBD1 is a possible D gene (6 bases). The source is a woman aged 25 to 39 with primary liver carcinoma and hepatitis B virus infection. The sequenced sample was peripheral blood. As DNA, the CDR3 is TGCGCCAGCAGCCAAGAAGGGGGTAACACCGGGGAGCTGTTTTTT. Translated: CASSQEGGNTGELFF.